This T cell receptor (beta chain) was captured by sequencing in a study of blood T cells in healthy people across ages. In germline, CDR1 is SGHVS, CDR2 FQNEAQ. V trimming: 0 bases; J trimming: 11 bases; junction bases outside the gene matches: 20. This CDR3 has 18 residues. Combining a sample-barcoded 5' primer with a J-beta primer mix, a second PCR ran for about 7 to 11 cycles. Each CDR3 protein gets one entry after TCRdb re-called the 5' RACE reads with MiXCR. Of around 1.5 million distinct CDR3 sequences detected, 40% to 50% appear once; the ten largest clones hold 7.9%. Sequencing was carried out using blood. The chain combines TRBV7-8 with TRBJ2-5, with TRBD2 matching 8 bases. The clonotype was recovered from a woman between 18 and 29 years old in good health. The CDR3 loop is CASSLAPRLAHSYNEQYF. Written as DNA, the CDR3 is TGTGCCAGCAGCTTAGCCCCCCGACTAGCGCACTCCTACAATGAGCAGTACTTC.